This is a list of T cell receptor beta chains from one sample in a study of blood T cell repertoires in COVID-19. The repertoire was sequenced with immunoSEQ multiplex PCR; TCRdb's copy has only in-frame clones and lacks some. The data contain more than 95,000 clones, around four fifths of them singletons. Sequencing was performed on peripheral blood. All receptors come from an elderly man with active or convalescent COVID-19. Each CDR3 is given with its conserved first and last residue. The D gene is left open where the match is weak. Rows may omit the clone size; those that give it use once, few, many or a size class.

.	TRBV30	TRBJ1-1	.	TGTGCCTGGAGTGAGTTAGGGGGTCGAACTGAAGCTTTCTTT	CAWSELGGRTEAFF
.	TRBV4-3	TRBJ1-4	few	TGCGCCAGCAGCCCCGGGGTTGGTGAAAAACTGTTTTTT	CASSPGVGEKLFF
TRBD1	TRBV24-1	TRBJ2-6	.	TGTGCCACCAGTGATTCCCTCCAACAGGGGGCCGCTGGGGCCAACGTCCTGACTTTC	CATSDSLQQGAAGANVLTF
.	TRBV20-1	TRBJ1-1	.	TGCAGTGCTAGTGCGGACATGAACACTGAAGCTTTCTTT	CSASADMNTEAFF
TRBD1	TRBV9	TRBJ2-3	.	TGTGCCAGCAGCGTTGTGCCAGGGGGCGACGATACGCAGTATTTT	CASSVVPGGDDTQYF
.	TRBV2	TRBJ1-6	.	TGTGCCAGCAGTCCAAGCCGGGACAATAATTCACCCCTCCACTTT	CASSPSRDNNSPLHF
.	TRBV10-3	TRBJ2-3	.	TGTGCCATCAGTGAGTCGACTACTAGCACAGATACGCAGTATTTT	CAISESTTSTDTQYF
TRBD1	TRBV7-6	TRBJ2-7	few	TGTGCCAGCAGCTTAGCACCAGGGGGCTACTCCTACGAGCAGTACTTC	CASSLAPGGYSYEQYF
.	TRBV6-4	TRBJ2-7	.	TGTGCCAGCAGTTGGGCGACGGTGAGCTCCTACGAGCAGTACTTC	CASSWATVSSYEQYF
TRBD1	TRBV5-3	TRBJ1-2	.	TGTGCCAGAAGCTCTCGACAGGGGGAACCCCTACATGGCTACACCTTC	CARSSRQGEPLHGYTF
TRBD1	TRBV11-2	TRBJ2-5	.	TGTGCCAGCAGCTCGGGACAGGGGCGGCAGACCCAGTACTTC	CASSSGQGRQTQYF
TRBD2	TRBV27	TRBJ2-1	once	TGTGCCAGCAGTTTGGCTAGCGGGGGACTTATAACCTACAATGAGCAGTTCTTC	CASSLASGGLITYNEQFF
TRBD1	TRBV3-1/TRBV3-2	TRBJ2-4	.	TGTGCCAGCAGCCCCACAGGGGTTATAGCCAAAAACATTCAGTACTTC	CASSPTGVIAKNIQYF
.	TRBV7-3	TRBJ2-5	.	TGTGCCAGCAGCTTATCCCTCCAAGAGACCCAGTACTTC	CASSLSLQETQYF
.	TRBV5-6	TRBJ1-2	.	TGTGCCAGCAGCCCTGACAGTGTTGGAGGCTACACCTTC	CASSPDSVGGYTF
.	TRBV12-2	TRBJ2-1	.	TGTGCAAGTCGCTTAGCTCCCCCCTATGAGCAGTTCTTC	CASRLAPPYEQFF
.	TRBV11-2	TRBJ2-7	.	TGTGCCAGCAGCTTAGATCCTCTCAGGGCCTACGAGCAGTACTTC	CASSLDPLRAYEQYF
TRBD1	TRBV3-1/TRBV3-2	TRBJ1-2	.	TGTGCCAGCAGCCTCAGGGGGCACATCAGATTTGGCTACACCTTC	CASSLRGHIRFGYTF
.	TRBV4-1	TRBJ1-6	.	TGCGCCAGCAGCCAGGGCAATTCACCCCTCCACTTT	CASSQGNSPLHF
.	TRBV10-3	TRBJ2-2	.	TGTGCCATCAGTTCAGGCGCCCGAGGGGAGCTGTTTTTT	CAISSGARGELFF
TRBD2	TRBV18	TRBJ2-3	.	TGTGCCAGCTCAGAGAGACTAGCGGGGGACACGCAGTATTTT	CASSERLAGDTQYF
.	TRBV7-9	TRBJ1-4	once	TGTGCCAGCAGCTTTAGGGACACTGCAACTAATGAAAAACTGTTTTTT	CASSFRDTATNEKLFF
.	TRBV29-1	TRBJ1-1	.	TGCAGCGTTGACTGGGGAAGGGGCACTGAAGCTTTCTTT	CSVDWGRGTEAFF
TRBD1	TRBV19	TRBJ2-7	.	TGTGCCAGTAAGGCGGACAGGGTAAAGGGCGAGCAGTACTTC	CASKADRVKGEQYF
.	TRBV9	TRBJ1-3	.	TGTGCCAGCAGCGTCACCCCAACGGACAGTTGGGCTGGAAACACCATATATTTT	CASSVTPTDSWAGNTIYF
TRBD2	TRBV27	TRBJ2-2	.	TGTGCCAGCAGTTTAAACGGGGGGACCCTCGGGGAGCTGTTTTTT	CASSLNGGTLGELFF
TRBD1	TRBV5-6	TRBJ2-4	.	TGTGCCAGCAGCTTGGCCGGGACAGGGGGTGACATTCAGTACTTC	CASSLAGTGGDIQYF
.	TRBV7-3	TRBJ2-3	.	TGTGCCAGCGGAGTCGGGGGGCCGGCAGATACGCAGTATTTT	CASGVGGPADTQYF